This T cell receptor beta chain appears in the sequencing data of a study of OX40 agonist ivuxolimab in advanced cancers. Produced via immunoSEQ multiplex PCR; TCRdb's table is partial and in-frame only. Of tens of thousands of clones listed, about 90% are singletons. Whole-study findings and limits: Among patients with partial responses at 0.1-3.0 mg/kg, clonal expansion was among the lowest. At doses 0.1 to 3.0 mg/kg, CD4+ and CD8+ clones expanded. Averaging showed that CD8+ T cells had more expanded clones than CD4+ did.

The J segment lost 8 bases and the V segment lost 0 bases, leaving 8 bases of the junction unmatched. CDR1 LGHNA and CDR2 YNFKEQ come from the germline V gene. The CDR3 has 16 amino acids. Points on this clone: Its target is not known.

The sequenced sample was CD4+ or CD8+ T cells sorted from blood, obtained in a trial of the OX40 agonist ivuxolimab. The rearrangement joins TRBV4-2 to TRBJ2-1, with TRBD2 identical over 9 bases. This TCR was recovered from an adult with an advanced solid tumor such as melanoma, head and neck, liver or kidney cancer. CDR3 loop: CASSQDAAGGPDEQFF. DNA of the CDR3: TGTGCCAGCAGCCAAGATGCGGCGGGGGGGCCGGATGAGCAGTTCTTC.